This entry lists 28 T cell receptor beta chains sequenced from one sample in a study of T cell responses to AZD1222 COVID-19 vaccine. Some clones are missing from TCRdb's copy, which holds only in-frame ones; the method was immunoSEQ multiplex PCR. Among about 180,000 clones listed, roughly 88% were seen once. The material was peripheral blood, obtained on day 0 of AZD1222 vaccination. The receptor source for this set is an adult in good health.

This clone appeared once. The chain couples TRBV5-4 to TRBJ2-7, with D perhaps TRBD2 (5 bases). This CDR3 is 15 amino acids long. Per the germline V gene, CDR1 is SGHNT and CDR2 is YYREEE (reference sequence). The V gene lost 0 bases and the J gene lost 2 bases, with 12 bases spanning the gap. In DNA, the CDR3 is TGTGCCAGCAGCTTGGCTAGCCCGGGTCCCTACGAGCAGTACTTC. Protein: CASSLASPGPYEQYF.

The chain couples TRBV7-2 to TRBJ1-5, with a tentative D call TRBD1 (5 bases). The V end lost 2 bases, the J end lost 6 bases, and 26 bases lay between the germline ends. Germline CDR1 is SGHTA and CDR2 is FQGNSA. The CDR3 is 19 residues long. CDR3 amino acids: CASSLSGPTKGRGGQPQHF. The CDR3 DNA sequence: TGTGCCAGCAGCTTAAGCGGTCCGACCAAGGGGCGCGGGGGTCAGCCCCAGCATTTT.

This rearrangement joins TRBV19 to TRBJ1-5, with D possibly being TRBD1 (6 bases). V lost 4 bases and J lost 0, with 19 bases in between. Germline V gene lookup returns CDR1 LNHDA and CDR2 SQIVND (reference sequence). This CDR3 has 18 amino acids. The DNA of the CDR3 is TGTGCCAGTAGTACCATCCCACAGGGAACACCTAGCAATCAGCCCCAGCATTTT. Translation: CASSTIPQGTPSNQPQHF.

V usage is TRBV28 and J usage is TRBJ2-1; 8 bases line up with TRBD2. With V trimmed by 4 bases and J by 7 bases, 9 bases remained unmatched. The CDR3 is 15 amino acids. From germline, CDR1 is MDHEN and CDR2 SYDVKM. The CDR3 reads CASSSGGASQNEQFF. DNA for the CDR3: TGTGCCAGCAGTTCCGGGGGGGCCTCTCAGAATGAGCAGTTCTTC.

The chain uses TRBV5-1 and TRBJ2-7; TRBD1 might be the D (6 bases). Germline CDR1 SGHRS, CDR2 YFSETQ. The CDR3 covers 14 residues. V lost 4 bases, J lost 0 bases, and 11 bases lay in between. CDR3 in amino acids: CASSTDSDSYEQYF. CDR3 in DNA: TGCGCCAGCAGCACGGACAGCGACTCCTACGAGCAGTACTTC.

The chain employs TRBV24-1 and TRBJ1-1, with D possibly being TRBD1 (6 bases). The CDR3 contains 13 residues. V lost 7 bases to trimming and J lost 5 bases, with 13 bases between them. Germline loops: CDR1 KGHDR, CDR2 SFDVKD. The CDR3 is CATRQGSLTEAFF. The DNA of the CDR3 is TGTGCCACCAGACAGGGTTCGTTGACTGAAGCTTTCTTT.

The chain has TRBV27 and TRBJ2-2, with a weak D call TRBD1 (6 bases). Trimming removed 4 bases at V and 4 bases at J, with 16 bases between. CDR3 length: 16 residues. Germline V gives CDR1 MNHEY, CDR2 SMNVEV (reference sequence). Written as DNA, the CDR3 is TGTGCCAGCAGTTCATATTGGGGGCTGAGCACCGGGGAGCTGTTTTTT. This translates into CASSSYWGLSTGELFF.

The rearrangement uses TRBV28 and TRBJ1-2; D perhaps matches TRBD1 (6 bases). V lost 5 bases to trimming and J lost 7 bases, with 14 bases between them. The CDR3 runs to 13 residues. Germline CDR1 MDHEN, CDR2 SYDVKM. The CDR3 sequence is CASSVLQGSGYTF. The CDR3 DNA follows: TGTGCCAGCAGTGTTCTACAGGGATCTGGCTACACCTTC.

The CDR3 region is CSVALTSGGADTQYF. CDR3 sequence (DNA): TGCAGCGTTGCTTTAACTAGCGGGGGCGCAGATACGCAGTATTTT. The genes are TRBV29-1 and TRBJ2-3; 11 bases agree with TRBD2. CDR3 length: 15 residues. Trimming at V came to 4 bases and at J to 4 bases, leaving 7 bases not matched to a gene. The germline V gene encodes CDR1 SQVTM and CDR2 ANQGSEA.

The J gene is TRBJ1-4, the V gene TRBV18; D is perhaps TRBD1 (5 bases). The CDR3 is 14 amino acids. V lost 3 bases to trimming and J lost 6 bases, with 11 bases between them. From germline, CDR1 is KGHSH and CDR2 LQKENI. The CDR3 protein is CASSPASGDEKLFF. The CDR3 nucleotides are TGTGCCAGCTCACCCGCCTCGGGGGATGAAAAACTGTTTTTT.

The genes are TRBV27 and TRBJ1-1; D perhaps matches TRBD1 (6 bases). The CDR3 has 12 amino acids. With 3 bases removed from V and 7 bases from J, the gap between germline ends came to 9 bases. Germline V CDR1 and CDR2: MNHEY, SMNVEV (reference sequence). The CDR3 is CASSFRGGEAFF. CDR3 sequence (DNA): TGTGCCAGCAGTTTTAGGGGGGGTGAAGCTTTCTTT.

In its sample, this clone was seen once. The chain joins TRBV5-1 to TRBJ2-7; D uncertain. The CDR3 spans 12 residues. CDR1 is SGHRS, CDR2 YFSETQ, per germline. V was shortened by 3 bases and J by 0 bases, with 4 bases between the two germline ends. The CDR3 protein is CASSSSSYEQYF. DNA for the CDR3: TGCGCCAGCAGCTCCAGCTCCTACGAGCAGTACTTC. The entire variable domain, with the rest obtained from reference TRBV5-1 and TRBJ2-7, is as follows: KAGVTQTPRYLIKTRGQQVTLSCSPISGHRSVSWYQQTPGQGLQFLFEYFSETQRNKGNFPGRFSGRQFSNSRSEMNVSTLELGDSALYLCASSSSSYEQYFGPGTRLTVT.

V is TRBV4-1 and J is TRBJ2-4; 12 positions agree with TRBD2. The junction had 12 bases not matched to a gene; V was cut back by 4 bases and J by 5 bases. CDR3 length: 18 amino acids. Germline V lookup: CDR1 MGHRA, CDR2 YSYEKL. CDR3 sequence (DNA): TGCGCCAGCAGCCGGTTCCTAGCGGGGGGGCCTAGAGAAAACATTCAGTACTTC. Translated: CASSRFLAGGPRENIQYF.

The chain employs TRBV4-1 and TRBJ2-2, with D hard to call. Trimming took 3 bases from V and 6 from J, leaving 17 bases between them. The germline gives CDR1 MGHRA, CDR2 YSYEKL. The CDR3 consists of 16 residues. The CDR3, as DNA: TGCGCCAGCAGCCACGGCCAAAGGATGGGTCCCGGGGAGCTGTTTTTT. Translating it yields CASSHGQRMGPGELFF.

The chain uses TRBV18 and TRBJ2-2; the D is unclear. The CDR3 has 15 amino acids. The V gene lost 0 bases and the J gene lost 3 bases, with 8 bases spanning the gap. Germline V gene data show CDR1 as KGHSH and CDR2 as LQKENI. The CDR3, as DNA: TGTGCCAGCTCACCACCGGAATGGTACACCGGGGAGCTGTTTTTT. Protein product: CASSPPEWYTGELFF.

The rearrangement links TRBV21-1 to TRBJ1-2; the D call of TRBD1 is as the table states it, not checked on the DNA. TRBV21-1 is designated a pseudogene. The CDR3 loop spans 10 amino acids. The CDR3 DNA is TGTGCCGGGACAGCCTATGGCTACACCTTC. The encoded protein is CAGTAYGYTF.

This clone was observed a few times. V gene TRBV4-2 combines with J gene TRBJ2-1; a weak D match, TRBD2 (5 bases). The CDR3 consists of 17 residues. The germline V and J ends were trimmed by 0 bases and 8 bases, with 20 bases remaining between them. CDR1 is LGHNA and CDR2 is YNFKEQ in the germline V gene. CDR3 in amino acids: CASSQDEGGNAAYEQFF. As DNA, the CDR3 is TGTGCCAGCAGCCAAGATGAGGGTGGAAATGCGGCGTATGAGCAGTTCTTC.

The V and J genes are TRBV27 and TRBJ2-2; D is ambiguous. Germline V gene lookup returns CDR1 MNHEY and CDR2 SMNVEV (reference sequence). The CDR3 is 12 amino acids. Trimming removed 9 bases at V and 6 bases at J, with 11 bases between. The CDR3 loop reads CASQDGPGELFF. The CDR3 DNA follows: TGTGCCAGTCAGGACGGGCCCGGGGAGCTGTTTTTT.

The chain employs TRBV19 and TRBJ1-3, with D maybe TRBD1 (6 bases). Trimming pared 7 bases from V and 5 bases from J, leaving 12 bases between. Germline V gene data show CDR1 as LNHDA and CDR2 as SQIVND (reference sequence). There are 13 residues in the CDR3. This chain's CDR3 is CASTYRERNTIYF. The CDR3 DNA reads TGTGCCAGTACCTACAGGGAACGAAACACCATATATTTT.

The CDR3 region is CASSNTRGTEAFF. CDR3 sequence (DNA): TGTGCCAGCAGCAATACGAGAGGGACTGAAGCTTTCTTT. V and J are TRBV12-3 or TRBV12-4 and TRBJ1-1, with unresolved D. The CDR3 is 13 amino acids. V lost 6 bases, J lost 5 bases, and 13 bases lay in between.

A note on this clone: Other DNA sequences in the sample encode the same CDR3. The chain links TRBV29-1 to TRBJ1-1, with D perhaps matching TRBD1 (5 bases). Germline V gene sequence: CDR1 SQVTM, CDR2 ANQGSEA. V lost 6 bases, J lost 2 bases, and 7 bases lay in between. The CDR3 totals 11 residues. DNA for the CDR3: TGCAGCGTGGGGCGAAACACTGAAGCTTTCTTT. The encoded protein is CSVGRNTEAFF.

The chain employs TRBV29-1 and TRBJ2-3; unclear D gene. Looked up from germline, CDR1 is SQVTM and CDR2 is ANQGSEA. The CDR3 contains 13 residues. The V and J ends lost 5 bases and 3 bases respectively, with 12 bases between them. CDR3: CSVHDLGTDTQYF. CDR3 coding DNA: TGCAGCGTTCACGACCTTGGGACAGATACGCAGTATTTT.

Remarks on this clone: A read error is possible here, since a much larger clone lies one base away. V is TRBV27 and J is TRBJ2-3; D perhaps matches TRBD2 (6 bases). V lost 2 bases and J lost 6, with 6 bases in between. In germline, CDR1 is MNHEY, CDR2 SMNVEV (reference sequence). The CDR3 is 12 residues long. CDR3 region: CASSLGGDTQYF. Written as DNA, the CDR3 is TGTGCCAGCAGTTTAGGGGGGGATACGCAGTATTTT.

The chain couples TRBV5-6 to TRBJ2-7, with a tentative D call TRBD2 (7 bases). The V gene's germline CDR1 is SGHDT and CDR2 YYEEEE. This CDR3 region has 15 residues. The germline V and J ends were trimmed by 4 bases and 3 bases, with 17 bases remaining between them. Here the CDR3 reads CASSLPGEGGYEQYF. The CDR3 bases are TGTGCCAGCAGCCTCCCTGGGGAGGGGGGCTACGAGCAGTACTTC.

The V call is TRBV4-1, the J call TRBJ1-2, with 9 bases fitting TRBD1. From germline, CDR1 is MGHRA and CDR2 YSYEKL. Trimming took 4 bases from V and 10 from J; bases not matched to a gene: 13. The CDR3 covers 15 residues. The DNA for the CDR3 is TGCGCCAGCAGCCTTGGCGTTTGGGACAGGGTGTCCTACACCTTC. Translation gives CASSLGVWDRVSYTF.

The chain combines TRBV9 with TRBJ2-1, with 8 bases lining up with TRBD2. The CDR3 runs to 14 residues. The V and J ends lost 6 bases and 3 bases, in that order; junction bases with no gene match: 5. Germline loops: CDR1 SGDLS, CDR2 YYNGEE. The CDR3 nucleotides read TGTGCCAGCACCGGGAGCGGGGGCTACAATGAGCAGTTCTTC. The encoded protein is CASTGSGGYNEQFF.

This clone came up once. The chain joins TRBV29-1 to TRBJ1-2; D is undetermined. CDR1 SQVTM and CDR2 ANQGSEA come from the germline V gene. V was trimmed by 7 bases and J by 6 bases, leaving 9 bases between them. The length of the CDR3 is 10 residues. CDR3 coding DNA: TGCAGCGCCGACTCGGATGGCTACACCTTC. Encoded protein: CSADSDGYTF.

This clone is a singleton in its sample. The V gene is TRBV7-6, the J gene TRBJ1-6; 8 nucleotides match TRBD1. The CDR3 extends over 14 amino acids. Germline CDR1 reads SGHVS; CDR2 reads FNYEAQ. After removal of 5 bases from V and 9 bases from J, the junction contained 6 bases not matched to a gene. Here the CDR3 DNA reads TGTGCCAGCAGCCCGCGACAGGGGAGTTCACCCCTCCACTTT. This sequence encodes CASSPRQGSSPLHF.